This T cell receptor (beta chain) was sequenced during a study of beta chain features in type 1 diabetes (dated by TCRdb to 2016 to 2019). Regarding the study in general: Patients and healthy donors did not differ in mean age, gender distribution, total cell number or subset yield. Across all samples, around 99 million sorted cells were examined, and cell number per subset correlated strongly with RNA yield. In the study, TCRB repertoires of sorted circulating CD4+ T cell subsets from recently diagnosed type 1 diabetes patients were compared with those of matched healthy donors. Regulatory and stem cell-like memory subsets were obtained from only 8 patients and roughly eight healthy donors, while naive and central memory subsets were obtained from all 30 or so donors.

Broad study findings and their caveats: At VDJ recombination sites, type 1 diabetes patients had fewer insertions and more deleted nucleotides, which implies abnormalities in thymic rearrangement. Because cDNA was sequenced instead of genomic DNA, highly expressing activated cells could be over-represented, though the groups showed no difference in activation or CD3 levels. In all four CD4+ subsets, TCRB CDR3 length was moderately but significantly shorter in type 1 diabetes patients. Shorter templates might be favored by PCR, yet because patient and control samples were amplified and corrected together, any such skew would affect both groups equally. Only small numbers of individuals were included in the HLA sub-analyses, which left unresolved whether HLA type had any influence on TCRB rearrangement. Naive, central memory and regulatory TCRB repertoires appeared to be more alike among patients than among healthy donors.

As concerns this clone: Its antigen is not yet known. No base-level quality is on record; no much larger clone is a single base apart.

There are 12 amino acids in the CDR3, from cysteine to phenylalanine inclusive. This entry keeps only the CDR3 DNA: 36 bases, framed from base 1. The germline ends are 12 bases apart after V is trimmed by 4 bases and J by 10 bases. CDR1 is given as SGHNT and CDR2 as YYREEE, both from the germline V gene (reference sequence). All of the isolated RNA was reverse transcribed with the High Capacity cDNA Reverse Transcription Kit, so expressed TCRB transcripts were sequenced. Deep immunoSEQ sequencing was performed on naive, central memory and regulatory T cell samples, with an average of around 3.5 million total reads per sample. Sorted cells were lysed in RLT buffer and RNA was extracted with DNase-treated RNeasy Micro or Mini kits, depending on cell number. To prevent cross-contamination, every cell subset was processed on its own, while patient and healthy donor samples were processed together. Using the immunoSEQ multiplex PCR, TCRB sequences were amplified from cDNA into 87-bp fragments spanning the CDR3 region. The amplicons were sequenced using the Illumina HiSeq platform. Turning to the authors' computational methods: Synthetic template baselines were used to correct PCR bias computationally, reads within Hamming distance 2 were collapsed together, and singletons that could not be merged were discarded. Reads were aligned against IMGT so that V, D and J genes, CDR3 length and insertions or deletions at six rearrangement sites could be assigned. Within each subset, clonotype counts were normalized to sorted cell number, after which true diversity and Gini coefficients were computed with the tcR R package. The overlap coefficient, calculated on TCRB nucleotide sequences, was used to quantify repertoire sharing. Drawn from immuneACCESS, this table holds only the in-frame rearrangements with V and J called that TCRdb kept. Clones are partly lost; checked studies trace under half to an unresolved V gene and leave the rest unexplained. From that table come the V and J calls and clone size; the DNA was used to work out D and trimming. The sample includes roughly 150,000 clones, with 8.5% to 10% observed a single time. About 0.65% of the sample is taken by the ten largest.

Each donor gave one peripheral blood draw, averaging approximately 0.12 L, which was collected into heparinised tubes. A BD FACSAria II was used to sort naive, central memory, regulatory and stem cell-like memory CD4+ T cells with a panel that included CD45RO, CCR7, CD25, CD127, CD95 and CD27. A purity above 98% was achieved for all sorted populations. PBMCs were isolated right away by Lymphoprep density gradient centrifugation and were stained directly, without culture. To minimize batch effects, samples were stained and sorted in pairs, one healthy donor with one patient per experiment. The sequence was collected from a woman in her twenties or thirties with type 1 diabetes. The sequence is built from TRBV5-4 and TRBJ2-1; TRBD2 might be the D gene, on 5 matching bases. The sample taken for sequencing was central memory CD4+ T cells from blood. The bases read TGTGCCAGCAGCCCCCGAAGCGGCGAGCAGTTCTTC. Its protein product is CASSPRSGEQFF.